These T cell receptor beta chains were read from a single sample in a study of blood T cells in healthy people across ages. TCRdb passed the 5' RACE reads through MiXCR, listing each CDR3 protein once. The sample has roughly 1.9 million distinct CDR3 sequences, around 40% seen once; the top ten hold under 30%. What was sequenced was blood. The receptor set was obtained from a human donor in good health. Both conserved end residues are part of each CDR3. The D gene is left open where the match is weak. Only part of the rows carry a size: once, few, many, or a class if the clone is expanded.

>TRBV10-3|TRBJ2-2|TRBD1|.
CAISASGTGGRDTGELFF
TGTGCCATCAGCGCCTCCGGGACAGGGGGAAGGGACACCGGGGAGCTGTTTTTT
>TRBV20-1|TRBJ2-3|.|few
CSASKGSTDTQYF
TGCAGTGCTAGTAAGGGCAGCACAGATACGCAGTATTTT
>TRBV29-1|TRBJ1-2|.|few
CSVPTVSLGLYTF
TGCAGCGTCCCGACTGTCTCGCTGGGCCTCTACACCTTC
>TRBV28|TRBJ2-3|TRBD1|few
CASSLGVQGARDTQYF
TGTGCCAGCAGTTTAGGTGTACAGGGGGCTCGAGATACGCAGTATTTT
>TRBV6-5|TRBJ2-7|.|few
CASSYSSASTTYEQYF
TGTGCCAGCAGTTACTCGTCGGCTAGCACGACGTACGAGCAGTACTTC
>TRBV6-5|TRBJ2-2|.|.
CASSYQQGPGELFF
TGTGCCAGCAGTTACCAGCAGGGCCCCGGGGAGCTGTTTTTT
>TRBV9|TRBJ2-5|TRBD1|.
CASSPRQGIRETQYF
TGTGCCAGCAGCCCCCGACAGGGGATAAGGGAGACCCAGTACTTC
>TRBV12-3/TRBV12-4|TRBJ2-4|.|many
CASSPGTPSIQYF
TGTGCCAGCAGTCCCGGGACACCCAGCATTCAGTACTTC
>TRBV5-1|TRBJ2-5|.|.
CASSFEWTQYF
TGCGCCAGCAGCTTTGAGTGGACCCAGTACTTC
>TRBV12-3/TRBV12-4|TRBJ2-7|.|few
CASSSGSRAHFYEQYF
TGTGCCAGCAGTTCTGGGTCACGGGCTCATTTCTACGAGCAGTACTTC
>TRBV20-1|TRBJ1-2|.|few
CSASRPAYGYTF
TGCAGTGCTAGTCGGCCGGCCTATGGCTACACCTTC
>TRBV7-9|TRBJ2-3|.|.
CASSSEHYTDTQYF
TGTGCCAGCAGCTCCGAACATTACACAGATACGCAGTATTTT
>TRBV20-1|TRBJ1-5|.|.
CSATSGSSNQPQHF
TGCAGTGCTACTTCCGGGTCTAGCAATCAGCCCCAGCATTTT
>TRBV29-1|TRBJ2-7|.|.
CSVQLYWLTPGGTTYEQYF
TGCAGCGTCCAACTCTACTGGCTCACCCCGGGGGGCACTACCTACGAGCAGTACTTC
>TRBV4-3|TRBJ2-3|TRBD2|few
CASSPIAGALVPDTQYF
TGCGCCAGCAGCCCCATAGCGGGGGCTCTTGTACCGGATACGCAGTATTTT
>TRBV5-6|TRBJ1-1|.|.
CASSLGYLGANTEAFF
TGTGCCAGCAGCTTGGGTTATCTGGGGGCGAACACTGAAGCTTTCTTT
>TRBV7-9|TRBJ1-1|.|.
CASSFNRGWGTEAFF
TGTGCCAGCAGCTTCAATCGGGGCTGGGGCACTGAAGCTTTCTTT
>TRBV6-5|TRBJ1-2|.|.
CASSYAEGWGENYGYTF
TGTGCCAGCAGTTACGCGGAGGGATGGGGGGAAAACTATGGCTACACCTTC